Below are 19 T cell receptor beta chains sequenced from a single sample in a study of CD8 T cells in Susac syndrome. With random hexamers, about 0.45 to 1 ug RNA was reverse transcribed. Via MiXCR, TCRdb re-called the immunoSEQ multiplex PCR reads, giving one row per CDR3 protein. The table includes about 120,000 distinct CDR3 sequences, around 94% detected once. Material for sequencing was CD8+ T cells from PBMCs. These receptors were obtained from a human donor with Susac syndrome.

The chain carries TRBV27 and TRBJ1-2, with D unclear. CDR3 size: 12 residues. CDR1 is MNHEY, CDR2 SMNVEV, per germline (reference sequence). The V and J ends lost 6 bases and 4 bases respectively, with 9 bases between them. The CDR3 loop is CASSGNIYGYTF. DNA for the CDR3: TGTGCCAGCAGCGGGAATATCTATGGCTACACCTTC.

The genes are TRBV20-1 and TRBJ2-5; 7 bases agree with TRBD2. The CDR3 runs 15 residues. Germline V lookup: CDR1 DFQATT, CDR2 SNEGSKA (reference sequence). Germline trimming cut 3 bases from V and 4 bases from J; bases unmatched to any gene: 11. CDR3 amino acids: CSASSSGASGETQYF. CDR3 bases: TGCAGTGCTAGTAGCAGCGGGGCCTCAGGAGAGACCCAGTACTTC.

The chain uses TRBV5-1 and TRBJ2-1, with 8 positions matching TRBD2. This CDR3 spans 14 amino acids. With V trimmed by 1 base and J by 5 bases, 2 bases remained unmatched. Germline V gene data show CDR1 as SGHRS and CDR2 as YFSETQ. CDR3 protein: CASSLYGGDNEQFF. CDR3 in DNA: TGCGCCAGCAGCTTGTACGGGGGGGACAATGAGCAGTTCTTC.

The chain uses TRBV6-5 and TRBJ2-6; D not resolved. Per germline, CDR1 MNHEY and CDR2 SVGAGI. Trimming pared 0 bases from V and 0 bases from J, leaving 3 bases between. The CDR3 covers 15 residues. DNA for the CDR3: TGTGCCAGCAGTTACTCCGACTCTGGGGCCAACGTCCTGACTTTC. Translated, it gives CASSYSDSGANVLTF.

In this sample, this clonotype turned up once. V gene TRBV6-5 combines with J gene TRBJ2-5; 7 bases agree with TRBD1. This CDR3 has 15 amino acids. Trimming cost V 4 bases and J 1 base; bases outside gene matches: 6. CDR1 MNHEY and CDR2 SVGAGI come from the germline V gene. CDR3 residues: CASSSLTGAQETQYF. As DNA, the CDR3 is TGTGCCAGCAGTTCCCTAACAGGGGCCCAAGAGACCCAGTACTTC.

The chain combines TRBV12-3 or TRBV12-4 with TRBJ1-1; 11 bases are a match to TRBD1. V gave up 4 bases and J gave up 7 bases; unmatched junction bases: 8. There are 15 residues in the CDR3. CDR3 nucleotide sequence: TGTGCCAGCAGTTCGCCGGGACAGGGGGTTAATGAAGCTTTCTTT. This encodes CASSSPGQGVNEAFF.

The chain links TRBV15 to TRBJ1-1; TRBD1 matches at 7 bases. CDR1 and CDR2 (germline): LNHNV, YYDKDF (reference sequence). V shed 0 bases, J shed 0 bases, and the junction held 4 bases outside the gene matches. This CDR3 contains 16 residues. The CDR3 reads CATSREQGLLNTEAFF. CDR3 coding DNA: TGTGCCACCAGCAGAGAACAGGGGCTGTTGAACACTGAAGCTTTCTTT.

The chain employs TRBV27 and TRBJ1-1, with a possible D match to TRBD1 (5 bases). The germline CDR1 and CDR2 sequences are MNHEY and SMNVEV (reference sequence). The V and J ends lost 4 bases and 7 bases respectively, with 10 bases between them. The CDR3 spans 12 residues. CDR3 nucleotides: TGTGCCAGCAGTTCTGACAGACGTGAAGCTTTCTTT. Translated, it gives CASSSDRREAFF.

The rearrangement uses TRBV3-1 and TRBJ2-7; maybe TRBD1 (6 bases). Germline V gene lookup returns CDR1 LGHDT and CDR2 YNNKEL (reference sequence). This CDR3 contains 16 residues. Trimming left V 0 bases short and J 0 bases short, with 12 bases between. CDR3 protein: CASSQDSQGSSYEQYF. CDR3 nucleotides: TGTGCCAGCAGCCAAGATTCGCAGGGGAGCTCCTACGAGCAGTACTTC.

The rearrangement uses TRBV30 and TRBJ2-2; 9 positions agree with TRBD2. J lost 6 bases, V lost 5 bases, and 10 bases had no gene match. Germline-derived CDR1 and CDR2 are GTSNPN and SVGIG (reference sequence). The CDR3 covers 15 residues. The CDR3 loop reads CAWGGLAPGSGELFF. As DNA, the CDR3 is TGTGCCTGGGGAGGACTAGCGCCTGGTTCCGGGGAGCTGTTTTTT. Looking up the rest from reference TRBV30 and TRBJ2-2 gives the full variable domain: SQTIHQWPATLVQPVGSPLSLECTVEGTSNPNLYWYRQAAGRGLQLLFYSVGIGQISSEVPQNLSASRPQDRQFILSSKKLLLSDSGFYLCAWGGLAPGSGELFFGEGSRLTVL.

The rearrangement links TRBV6-4 to TRBJ2-3, with 7 positions matching TRBD2. The germline gives CDR1 MRHNA, CDR2 SNTAGT. With V trimmed by 4 bases and J by 6 bases, 4 bases remained unmatched. This CDR3 is built from 13 residues. The CDR3 spells CASSVTSEDTQYF. The CDR3 DNA reads TGTGCCAGCAGTGTCACTAGCGAGGATACGCAGTATTTT.

This clonotype was seen a single time. This chain links TRBV25-1 with TRBJ2-5; TRBD2 matches 7 bases. J lost 5 bases, V lost 1 base, and 4 bases had no gene match. The CDR3 spans 14 residues. Germline assignment: CDR1 MGHDK and CDR2 SYGVNS. The CDR3 DNA reads as TGTGCCAGCAGTGAATGGGAGGGTGGTGAGACCCAGTACTTC. Amino acid sequence: CASSEWEGGETQYF.

This sequence joins TRBV7-9 and TRBJ2-7, with a tentative D call TRBD2 (5 bases). V was cut by 2 bases and J by 6 bases, with 5 bases left in between. The CDR3 runs to 11 residues. In germline, CDR1 is SEHNR, CDR2 FQNEAQ (reference sequence). CDR3 amino acids: CASSLSGEQYF. The CDR3 DNA is TGTGCCAGCAGCTTAAGCGGCGAGCAGTACTTC.

This chain joins TRBV5-8 and TRBJ1-6, with D hard to call. V was clipped by 4 bases and J by 14 bases, with 13 bases between them. The CDR3 is made up of 12 amino acids. Germline assignment: CDR1 SGHTS and CDR2 YDEGEE. Written as DNA, the CDR3 is TGTGCCAGCAGCCCTAAGGTAACGGCCCTCCACTTT. Translated: CASSPKVTALHF. The full variable domain, its missing parts supplied by reference TRBV5-8 and TRBJ1-6, is EAGVTQSPTHLIKTRGQQATLRCSPISGHTSVYWYQQALGLGLQFLLWYDEGEERNRGNFPPRFSGRQFPNYSSELNVNALELEDSALYLCASSPKVTALHFGNGTRLTVT.

The chain carries TRBV2 and TRBJ2-7; D is tentatively TRBD1 or TRBD2 (6 bases each). Germline V lookup: CDR1 SNHLY, CDR2 FYNNEI. The CDR3 has 15 residues. V lost 3 bases, J lost 2 bases, and 14 bases lay in between. DNA of the CDR3: TGTGCCAGCAGTGAGGGGGGCGAAGATGCCTACGAGCAGTACTTC. Amino acid sequence: CASSEGGEDAYEQYF.

In its sample, this clonotype was seen once. The chain employs TRBV6-5 and TRBJ2-3, with 14 bases aligning to TRBD2. The CDR3 is 15 residues long. Trimming at V came to 2 bases and at J to 5 bases, leaving 0 bases not matched to a gene. CDR1 MNHEY and CDR2 SVGAGI come from the germline V gene. The CDR3, as DNA: TGTGCCAGCAGTTACGGGACTAGCGGGGGAGATACGCAGTATTTT. Residues: CASSYGTSGGDTQYF.

DNA of the CDR3: TGTGCCAGCAGTGAACTAGCGGGAGAGTCAGATACGCAGTATTTT. Translating it yields CASSELAGESDTQYF. The genes are TRBV6-1 and TRBJ2-3; 10 nucleotides align to TRBD2. V dropped 2 bases and J dropped 4; count of bases not matched to a gene: 3. Germline V gene data show CDR1 as MNHNS and CDR2 as SASEGT. CDR3 size: 15 residues.

The J gene is TRBJ2-7, the V gene TRBV12-3 or TRBV12-4; TRBD2 matches at 7 bases. The CDR3 loop spans 14 amino acids. Trimming at V came to 2 bases and at J to 6 bases, leaving 7 bases not matched to a gene. CDR3 sequence reads: CASSLTGAGVEQYF. CDR3 DNA: TGTGCCAGCAGTTTAACCGGCGCGGGGGTCGAGCAGTACTTC.

V gene TRBV12-3 or TRBV12-4 combines with J gene TRBJ1-5; D gene uncertain. The CDR3 has 12 amino acids. V dropped 5 bases and J dropped 9 bases, with 11 bases sitting between them. The CDR3 DNA reads as TGTGCCAGCAGTGCCCCTATCGGGCCCCAGCATTTT. Translating it yields CASSAPIGPQHF.